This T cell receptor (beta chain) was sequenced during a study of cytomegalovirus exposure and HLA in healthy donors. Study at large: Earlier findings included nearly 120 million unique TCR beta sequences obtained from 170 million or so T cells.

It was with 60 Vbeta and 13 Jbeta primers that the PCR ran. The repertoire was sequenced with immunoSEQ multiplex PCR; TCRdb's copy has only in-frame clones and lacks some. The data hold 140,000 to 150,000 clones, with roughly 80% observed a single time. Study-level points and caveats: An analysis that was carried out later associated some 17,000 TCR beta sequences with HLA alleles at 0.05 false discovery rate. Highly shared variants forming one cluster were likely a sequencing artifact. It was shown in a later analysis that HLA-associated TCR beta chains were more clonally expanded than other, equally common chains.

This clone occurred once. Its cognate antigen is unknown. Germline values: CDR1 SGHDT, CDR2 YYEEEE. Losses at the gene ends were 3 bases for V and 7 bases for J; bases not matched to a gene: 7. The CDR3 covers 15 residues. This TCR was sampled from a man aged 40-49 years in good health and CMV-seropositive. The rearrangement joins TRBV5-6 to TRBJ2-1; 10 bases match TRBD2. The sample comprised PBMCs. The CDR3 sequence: CASSWRRAGGNEQFF. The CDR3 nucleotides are TGTGCCAGCAGCTGGCGGAGAGCGGGAGGGAATGAGCAGTTCTTC.